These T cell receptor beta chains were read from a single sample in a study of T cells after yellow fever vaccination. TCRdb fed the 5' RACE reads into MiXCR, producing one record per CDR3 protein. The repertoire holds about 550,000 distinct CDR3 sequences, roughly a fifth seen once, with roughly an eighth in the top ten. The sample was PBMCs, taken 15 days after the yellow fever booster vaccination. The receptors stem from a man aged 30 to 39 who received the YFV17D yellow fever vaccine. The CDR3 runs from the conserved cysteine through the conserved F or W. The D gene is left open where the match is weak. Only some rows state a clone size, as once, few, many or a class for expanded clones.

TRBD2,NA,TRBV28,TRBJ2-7,CASSPSPGAGGPGEQYF,TGTGCCAGCAGTCCCTCTCCGGGTGCGGGAGGGCCAGGCGAGCAGTACTTC
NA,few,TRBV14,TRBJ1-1,CASSHDGATRAFF,TGTGCCAGCAGCCACGATGGGGCTACAAGGGCTTTCTTT
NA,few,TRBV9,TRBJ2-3,CASSVGGTPAPQYF,TGTGCCAGCAGCGTAGGGGGAACCCCTGCCCCGCAGTATTTT
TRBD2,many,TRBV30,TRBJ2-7,CAWSTGTSIKYEQYF,TGTGCCTGGAGTACCGGGACTAGTATAAAGTACGAGCAGTACTTC
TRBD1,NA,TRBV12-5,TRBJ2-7,CASGPGQGAGEQYF,TGTGCTAGTGGCCCGGGACAGGGGGCAGGCGAGCAGTACTTC
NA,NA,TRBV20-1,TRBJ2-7,CSARGELTSEQYF,TGCAGTGCTAGAGGGGAGTTAACATCCGAGCAGTACTTC
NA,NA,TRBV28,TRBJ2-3,CAITNGRVADTQYF,TGTGCCATTACGAATGGTCGGGTAGCAGATACGCAGTATTTT
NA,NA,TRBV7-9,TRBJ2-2,CAIGRANTGELFF,TGTGCCATCGGGCGGGCGAACACCGGGGAGCTGTTTTTT
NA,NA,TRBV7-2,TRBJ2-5,CASSLISNRQETQYF,TGTGCCAGCAGCCTGATCTCAAACCGACAAGAGACCCAGTACTTC
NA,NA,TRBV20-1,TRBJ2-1,CSARDISRAPDEQFF,TGCAGTGCTAGAGATATTTCTAGGGCCCCCGATGAGCAGTTCTTC
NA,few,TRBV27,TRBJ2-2,CASSFLGGITGELFF,TGTGCCAGCAGTTTCTTGGGGGGTATCACCGGGGAGCTGTTTTTT
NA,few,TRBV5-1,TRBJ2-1,CASSSPPGTVYNEQFF,TGCGCCAGCAGCTCTCCTCCTGGGACGGTTTACAATGAGCAGTTCTTC